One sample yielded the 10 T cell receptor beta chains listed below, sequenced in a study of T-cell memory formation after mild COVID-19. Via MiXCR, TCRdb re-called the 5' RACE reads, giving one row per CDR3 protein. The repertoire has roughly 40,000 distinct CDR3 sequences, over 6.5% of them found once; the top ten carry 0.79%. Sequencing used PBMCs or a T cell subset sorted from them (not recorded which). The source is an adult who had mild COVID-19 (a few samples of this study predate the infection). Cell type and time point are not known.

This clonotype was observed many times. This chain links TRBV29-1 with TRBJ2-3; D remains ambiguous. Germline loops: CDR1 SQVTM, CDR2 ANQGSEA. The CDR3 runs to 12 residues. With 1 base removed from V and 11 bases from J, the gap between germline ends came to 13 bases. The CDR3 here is CSVEGNGERQYF. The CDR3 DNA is TGCAGCGTTGAAGGAAACGGCGAAAGGCAGTATTTT.

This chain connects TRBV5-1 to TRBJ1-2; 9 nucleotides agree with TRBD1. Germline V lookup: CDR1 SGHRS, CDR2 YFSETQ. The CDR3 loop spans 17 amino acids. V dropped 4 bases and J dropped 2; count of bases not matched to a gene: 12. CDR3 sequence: CASSHPDRGPLNYGYTF. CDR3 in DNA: TGCGCCAGCAGCCACCCGGACAGGGGACCCCTCAACTATGGCTACACCTTC.

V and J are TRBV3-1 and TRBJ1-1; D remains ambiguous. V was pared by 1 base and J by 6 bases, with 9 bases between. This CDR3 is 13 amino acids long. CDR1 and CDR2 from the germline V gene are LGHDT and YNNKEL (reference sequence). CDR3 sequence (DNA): TGTGCCAGCAGCCAAGTTGCCTACGCTGAAGCTTTCTTT. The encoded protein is CASSQVAYAEAFF.

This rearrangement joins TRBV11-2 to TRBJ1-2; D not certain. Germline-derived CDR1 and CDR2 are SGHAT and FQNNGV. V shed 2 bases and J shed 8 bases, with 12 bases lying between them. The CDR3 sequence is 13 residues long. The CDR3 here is CASSLNSLDGYTF. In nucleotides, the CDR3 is TGTGCCAGCAGCTTAAACAGTCTCGACGGCTACACCTTC.

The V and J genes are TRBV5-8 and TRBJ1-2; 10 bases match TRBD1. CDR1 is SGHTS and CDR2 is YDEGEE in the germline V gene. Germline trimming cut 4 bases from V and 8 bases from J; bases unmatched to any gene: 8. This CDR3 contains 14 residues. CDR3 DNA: TGTGCCAGCAGCCCTAGGGACAGGGGAATCGGCTACACCTTC. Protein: CASSPRDRGIGYTF.

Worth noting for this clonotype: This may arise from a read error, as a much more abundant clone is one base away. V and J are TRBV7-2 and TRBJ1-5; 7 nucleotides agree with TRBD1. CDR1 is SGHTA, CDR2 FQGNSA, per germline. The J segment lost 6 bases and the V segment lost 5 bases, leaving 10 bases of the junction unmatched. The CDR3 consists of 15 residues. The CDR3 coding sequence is TGTGCCAGCAGCCGAGGGACAGTAAACGGTCAGCCCCAGCATTTT. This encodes CASSRGTVNGQPQHF.

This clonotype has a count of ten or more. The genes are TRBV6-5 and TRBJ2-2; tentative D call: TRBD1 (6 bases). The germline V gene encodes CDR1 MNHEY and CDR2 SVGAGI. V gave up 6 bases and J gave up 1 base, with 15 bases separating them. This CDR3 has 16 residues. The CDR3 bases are TGTGCCAGCAGCCTTACCACAGGGAAGAACACCGGGGAGCTGTTTTTT. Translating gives CASSLTTGKNTGELFF.

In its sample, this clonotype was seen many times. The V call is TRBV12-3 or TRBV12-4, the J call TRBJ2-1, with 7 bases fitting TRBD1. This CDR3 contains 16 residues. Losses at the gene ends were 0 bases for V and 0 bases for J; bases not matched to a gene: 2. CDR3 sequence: CASSLAGQSSYNEQFF. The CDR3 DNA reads TGTGCCAGCAGTTTAGCGGGACAGAGCTCCTACAATGAGCAGTTCTTC.

The CDR3 here is CASKDSRYEQYF. The CDR3 DNA reads as TGTGCCAGCAAGGACAGTAGATACGAGCAGTACTTC. This chain links TRBV2 with TRBJ2-7; D may be TRBD1 (6 bases). The V gene lost 7 bases and the J gene lost 4 bases, with 11 bases spanning the gap. The CDR3 has 12 amino acids. CDR1 and CDR2 from the germline V gene are SNHLY and FYNNEI.

The CDR3 DNA reads TGTGCCAGCAGTGAAGGCGGGGGGGCCGCAGATACGCAGTATTTT. It codes for CASSEGGGAADTQYF. The rearrangement uses TRBV6-4 and TRBJ2-3; 9 bases align to TRBD2. Germline loops: CDR1 MRHNA, CDR2 SNTAGT. The CDR3 consists of 15 residues. V trimming: 3 bases; J trimming: 4 bases; junction bases outside the gene matches: 5.